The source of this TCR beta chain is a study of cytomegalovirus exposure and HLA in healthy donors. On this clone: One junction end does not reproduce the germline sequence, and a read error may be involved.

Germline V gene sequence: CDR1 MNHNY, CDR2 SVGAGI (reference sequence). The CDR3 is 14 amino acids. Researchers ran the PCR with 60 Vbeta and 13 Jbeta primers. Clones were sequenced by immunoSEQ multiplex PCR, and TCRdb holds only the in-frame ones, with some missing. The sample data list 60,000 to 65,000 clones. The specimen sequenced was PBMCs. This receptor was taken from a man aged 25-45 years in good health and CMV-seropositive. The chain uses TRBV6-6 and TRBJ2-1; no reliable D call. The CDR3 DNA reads TGTGCCAGCAGGGGCCCCCGACCCTACAATGGGCAGTTCTTC. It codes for CASRGPRPYNGQFF.